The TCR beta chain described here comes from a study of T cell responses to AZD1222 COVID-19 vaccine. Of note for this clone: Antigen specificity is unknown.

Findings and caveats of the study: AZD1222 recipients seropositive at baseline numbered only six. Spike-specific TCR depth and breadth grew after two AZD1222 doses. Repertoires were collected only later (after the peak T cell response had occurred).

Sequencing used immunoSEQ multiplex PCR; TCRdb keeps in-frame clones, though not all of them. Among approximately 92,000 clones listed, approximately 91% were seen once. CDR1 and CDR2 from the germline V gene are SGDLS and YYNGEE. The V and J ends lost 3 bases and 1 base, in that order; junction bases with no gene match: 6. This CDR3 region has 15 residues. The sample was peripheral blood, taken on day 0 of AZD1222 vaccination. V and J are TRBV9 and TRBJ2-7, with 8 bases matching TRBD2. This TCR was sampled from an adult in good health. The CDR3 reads CASSESGRGSYEQYF. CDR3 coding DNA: TGTGCCAGCAGCGAAAGCGGGAGAGGGTCCTACGAGCAGTACTTC.